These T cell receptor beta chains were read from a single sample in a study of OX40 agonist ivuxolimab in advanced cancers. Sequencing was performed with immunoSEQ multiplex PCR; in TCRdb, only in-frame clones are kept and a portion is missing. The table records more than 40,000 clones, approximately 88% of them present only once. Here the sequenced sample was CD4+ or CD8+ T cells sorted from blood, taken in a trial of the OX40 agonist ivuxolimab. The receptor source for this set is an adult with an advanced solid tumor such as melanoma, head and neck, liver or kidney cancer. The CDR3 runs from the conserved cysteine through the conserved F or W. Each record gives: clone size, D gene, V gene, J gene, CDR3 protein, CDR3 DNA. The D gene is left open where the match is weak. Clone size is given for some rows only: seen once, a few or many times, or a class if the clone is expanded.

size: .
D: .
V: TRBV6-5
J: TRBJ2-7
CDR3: CASLGHTSYEQYF
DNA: TGTGCCAGCTTGGGACACACCTCCTACGAGCAGTACTTC

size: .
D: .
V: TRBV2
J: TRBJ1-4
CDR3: CASSEDPRATNEKLFF
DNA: TGTGCCAGCAGTGAAGATCCGCGTGCAACTAATGAAAAACTGTTTTTT

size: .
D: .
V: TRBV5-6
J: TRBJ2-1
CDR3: CASSLPGFVDEQFF
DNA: TGTGCCAGCAGCCTACCGGGATTTGTCGATGAGCAGTTCTTC

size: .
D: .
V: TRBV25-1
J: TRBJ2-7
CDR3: CASTRGGSYEQYF
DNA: TGTGCCAGCACTCGAGGAGGCTCCTACGAGCAGTACTTC

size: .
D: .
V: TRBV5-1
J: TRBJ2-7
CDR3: CASSLNSGTGIYEQYF
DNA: TGCGCCAGCAGCTTGAATAGCGGGACAGGGATCTACGAGCAGTACTTC

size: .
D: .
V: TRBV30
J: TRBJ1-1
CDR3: CAWIKHGRTEAFF
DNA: TGTGCCTGGATCAAACATGGGAGGACTGAAGCTTTCTTT

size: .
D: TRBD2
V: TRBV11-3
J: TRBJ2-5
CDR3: CASSLAGGGETQYF
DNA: TGTGCCAGCAGCTTAGCGGGAGGTGGAGAGACCCAGTACTTC

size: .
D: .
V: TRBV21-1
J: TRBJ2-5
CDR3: CASSKALGDNPRSQETQYF
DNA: TGTGCCAGCAGCAAAGCGCTCGGAGACAACCCGAGAAGCCAAGAGACCCAGTACTTC

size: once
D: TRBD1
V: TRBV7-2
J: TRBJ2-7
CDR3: CASSRVGGPLSYEQYF
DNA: TGTGCCAGCAGCCGGGTAGGGGGCCCCCTCTCCTACGAGCAGTACTTC

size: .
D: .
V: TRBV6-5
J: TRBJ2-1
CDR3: CASSYGGGGSEQFF
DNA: TGTGCCAGCAGTTACGGGGGAGGGGGATCTGAGCAGTTCTTC

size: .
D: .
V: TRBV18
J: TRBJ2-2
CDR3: CASSPRDSPPTGELFF
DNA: TGTGCCAGCTCACCACGCGACTCCCCGCCCACCGGGGAGCTGTTTTTT

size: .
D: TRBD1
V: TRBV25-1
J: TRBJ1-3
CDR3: CASSVTGGGGNTIYF
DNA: TGTGCCAGCAGCGTTACAGGGGGCGGTGGAAACACCATATATTTT

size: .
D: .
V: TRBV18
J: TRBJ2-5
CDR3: CASSPGSGRETQYF
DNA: TGTGCCAGCTCACCCGGTTCAGGGCGGGAGACCCAGTACTTC

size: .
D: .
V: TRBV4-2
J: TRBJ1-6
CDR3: CASSGDRGLSSPLHF
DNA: TGTGCCAGCAGCGGCGACCGGGGGTTGAGTTCACCCCTCCACTTT

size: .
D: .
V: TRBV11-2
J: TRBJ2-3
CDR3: CASSNRLGTDTQYF
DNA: TGTGCCAGCAGCAATCGACTTGGCACAGATACGCAGTATTTT

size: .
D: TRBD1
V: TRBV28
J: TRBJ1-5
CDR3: CASSFPGGSNQPQHF
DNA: TGTGCCAGCAGTTTCCCAGGGGGTAGCAATCAGCCCCAGCATTTT

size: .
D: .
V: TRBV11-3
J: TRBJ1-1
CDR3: CASSLDQGGTEAFF
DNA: TGTGCCAGCAGCTTAGATCAGGGAGGCACTGAAGCTTTCTTT

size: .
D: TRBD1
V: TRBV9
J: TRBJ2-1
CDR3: CASSGDRVNEQFF
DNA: TGTGCCAGCAGCGGGGACAGGGTAAATGAGCAGTTCTTC

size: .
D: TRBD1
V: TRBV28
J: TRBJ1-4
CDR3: CASSQGQGNEKLFF
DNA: TGTGCCAGCAGCCAGGGACAGGGAAATGAAAAACTGTTTTTT

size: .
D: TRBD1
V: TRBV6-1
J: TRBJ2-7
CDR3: CASLLPGQGAGEQYF
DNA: TGTGCCAGCCTCCTTCCGGGACAGGGGGCTGGCGAGCAGTACTTC